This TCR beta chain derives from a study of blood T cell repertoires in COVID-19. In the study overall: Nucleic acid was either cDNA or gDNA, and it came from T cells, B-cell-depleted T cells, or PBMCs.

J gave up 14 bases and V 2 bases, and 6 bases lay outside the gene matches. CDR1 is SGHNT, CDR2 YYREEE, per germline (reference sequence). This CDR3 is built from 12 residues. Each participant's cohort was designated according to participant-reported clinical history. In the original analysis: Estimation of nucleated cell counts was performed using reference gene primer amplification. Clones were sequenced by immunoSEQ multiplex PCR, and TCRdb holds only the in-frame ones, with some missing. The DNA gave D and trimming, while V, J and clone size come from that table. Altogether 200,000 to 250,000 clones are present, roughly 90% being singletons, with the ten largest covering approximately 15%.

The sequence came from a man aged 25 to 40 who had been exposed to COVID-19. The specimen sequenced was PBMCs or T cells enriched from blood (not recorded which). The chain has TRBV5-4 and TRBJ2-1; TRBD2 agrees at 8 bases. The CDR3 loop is CASSLPGLEEFF. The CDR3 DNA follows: TGTGCCAGCAGCTTACCGGGACTAGAGGAGTTCTTC.